Below, 8 T cell receptor beta chains from the same sample are listed, as sequenced in a study of T-cell reconstitution after alpha-beta-depleted transplantation in children. Unique molecular identifiers tagged the TCRbeta library. TCRdb itself ran the PCR reads through MiXCR, one entry per CDR3 protein. In the table there are roughly 350,000 distinct CDR3 sequences, about a sixth of which are singletons. The sequences come from PBMCs, mostly from graft donor cells, collected 360 days after TCRalphabeta/CD19-depleted stem cell transplant. The receptors were gathered from a male patient between 2 and 15 years old who had a stem cell transplant for acute lymphoblastic leukemia, so the T cells may come from the graft donor.

This clonotype has a handful of counts. The J gene is TRBJ2-5, the V gene TRBV11-3, with TRBD1 matching over 10 bases. V shed 5 bases, J shed 3 bases, and the junction held 6 bases outside the gene matches. This CDR3 spans 15 amino acids. CDR1 is SGHNT, CDR2 YENEEA, per germline. The CDR3 sequence: CASSKADRGEETQYF. The DNA for the CDR3 is TGTGCCAGCAGCAAGGCGGACAGGGGGGAAGAGACCCAGTACTTC.

This clonotype showed up just a few times. V usage is TRBV18 and J usage is TRBJ2-1; 9 nucleotides agree with TRBD2. Germline V CDR1 and CDR2: KGHSH, LQKENI. V shed 0 bases and J 5 bases; nucleotides not matched to a gene: 5. The length of the CDR3 is 16 residues. The CDR3 protein is CASSPPGTSLNNEQFF. CDR3 sequence (DNA): TGTGCCAGCTCACCACCCGGGACTAGCCTAAACAATGAGCAGTTCTTC. Using reference TRBV18 and TRBJ2-1 for the parts outside the CDR3, the full variable domain is NAGVMQNPRHLVRRRGQEARLRCSPMKGHSHVYWYRQLPEEGLKFMVYLQKENIIDESGMPKERFSAEFPKEGPSILRIQQVVRGDSAAYFCASSPPGTSLNNEQFFGPGTRLTVL.

This clonotype showed up many times. The chain employs TRBV29-1 and TRBJ1-1; D remains ambiguous. The ends were cut back, 6 bases at V and 1 base at J, with 15 bases in the middle. Germline lookup yields CDR1 SQVTM and CDR2 ANQGSEA. CDR3 length: 14 residues. The CDR3 here is CSVSTGSRNTEAFF. CDR3 DNA: TGCAGCGTCAGTACGGGGTCCAGGAACACTGAAGCTTTCTTT.

V gene TRBV10-3 combines with J gene TRBJ2-3; possibly TRBD1 for D (5 bases). This CDR3 is 19 amino acids long. V gave up 0 bases and J gave up 2 bases, with 21 bases separating them. Germline CDR1 ENHRY, CDR2 SYGVKD. CDR3 protein: CAISESLGPAPWDTDTQYF. CDR3 nucleotides: TGTGCCATCAGTGAGTCGCTGGGGCCGGCACCTTGGGACACAGATACGCAGTATTTT.

A few counts support this clonotype. The J gene is TRBJ2-3, the V gene TRBV9; D not certain. This CDR3 has 13 residues. Germline V gene sequence: CDR1 SGDLS, CDR2 YYNGEE. Trimming stripped 4 bases from V and 4 bases from J, with 10 bases between. The CDR3 sequence: CASSPTPADTQYF. CDR3 DNA: TGTGCCAGCAGCCCTACCCCCGCAGATACGCAGTATTTT.

The chain joins TRBV4-3 to TRBJ2-5; perhaps TRBD2 as D (7 bases). Germline V CDR1 and CDR2: LGHNA, YSLEER. The CDR3 has 18 residues. V lost 0 bases and J 1 base, leaving 18 bases between the germline ends. This CDR3 reads CASSQEPEEGGVQETQYF. As DNA, the CDR3 is TGCGCCAGCAGCCAAGAGCCAGAGGAAGGGGGGGTCCAAGAGACCCAGTACTTC.

This clonotype was recorded a few times. V is TRBV5-6 and J is TRBJ2-7; TRBD1 is a possible D gene (6 bases). The CDR3 covers 14 residues. Trimming stripped 5 bases from V and 5 bases from J, with 17 bases between. Germline loops: CDR1 SGHDT, CDR2 YYEEEE. The CDR3 nucleotides are TGTGCCAGCAGTTGGTACAGGGCCTTGGACGAGCAGTACTTC. Its translation is CASSWYRALDEQYF.

The table lists this clonotype with a few counts. This chain uses TRBV5-1 with TRBJ1-1; 10 bases map to TRBD1. Germline V CDR1 and CDR2: SGHRS, YFSETQ. The CDR3 sequence is 15 residues long. V gave up 0 bases and J gave up 9 bases; unmatched junction bases: 8. In DNA, the CDR3 is TGCGCCAGCAGCTTGGAAGGGGACAGGGGCCAGAAAGCTTTCTTT. Translating it yields CASSLEGDRGQKAFF.